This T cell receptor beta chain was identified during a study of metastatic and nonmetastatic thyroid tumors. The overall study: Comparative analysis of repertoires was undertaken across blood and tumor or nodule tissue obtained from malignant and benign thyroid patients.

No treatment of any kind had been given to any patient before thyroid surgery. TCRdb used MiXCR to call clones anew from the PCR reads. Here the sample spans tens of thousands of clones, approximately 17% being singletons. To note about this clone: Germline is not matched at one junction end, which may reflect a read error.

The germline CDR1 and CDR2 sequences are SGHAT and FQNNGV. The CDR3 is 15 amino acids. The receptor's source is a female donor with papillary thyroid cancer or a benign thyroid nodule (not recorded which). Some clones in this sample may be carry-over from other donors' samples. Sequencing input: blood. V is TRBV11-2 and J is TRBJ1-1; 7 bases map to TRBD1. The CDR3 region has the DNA TGCGCCAGCAGCCGCGGACAGGCCATGAACACTGGAGCTTTCTTT. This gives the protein CASSRGQAMNTGAFF.